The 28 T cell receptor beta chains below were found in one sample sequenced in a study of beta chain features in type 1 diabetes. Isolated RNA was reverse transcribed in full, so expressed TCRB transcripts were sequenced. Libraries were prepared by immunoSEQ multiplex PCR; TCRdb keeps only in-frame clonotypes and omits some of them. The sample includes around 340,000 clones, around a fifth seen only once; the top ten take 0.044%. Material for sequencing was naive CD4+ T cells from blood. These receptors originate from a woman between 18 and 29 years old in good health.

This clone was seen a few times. CDR3 residues: CASSKGRGNNEQFF. Written as DNA, the CDR3 is TGCGCCAGCAGCAAGGGGCGAGGTAACAATGAGCAGTTCTTC. V is TRBV4-1 and J is TRBJ2-1, with D possibly matching TRBD1 (5 bases). This CDR3 region has 14 residues. Germline CDR1 and CDR2: MGHRA and YSYEKL. V shed 5 bases and J shed 5 bases, with 13 bases lying between them.

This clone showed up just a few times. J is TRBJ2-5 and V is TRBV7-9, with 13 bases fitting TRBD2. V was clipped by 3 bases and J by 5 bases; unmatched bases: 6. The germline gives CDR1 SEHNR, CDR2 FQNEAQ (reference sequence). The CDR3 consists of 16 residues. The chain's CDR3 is CASSFGLAGVRETQYF. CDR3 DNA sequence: TGTGCCAGCAGCTTCGGACTAGCGGGAGTTCGGGAGACCCAGTACTTC.

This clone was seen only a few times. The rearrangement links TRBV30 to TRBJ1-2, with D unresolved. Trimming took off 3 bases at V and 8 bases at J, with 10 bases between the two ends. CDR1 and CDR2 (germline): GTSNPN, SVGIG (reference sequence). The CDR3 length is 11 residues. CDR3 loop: CAWRVAVGYTF. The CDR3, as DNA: TGTGCCTGGAGGGTGGCAGTCGGCTACACCTTC.

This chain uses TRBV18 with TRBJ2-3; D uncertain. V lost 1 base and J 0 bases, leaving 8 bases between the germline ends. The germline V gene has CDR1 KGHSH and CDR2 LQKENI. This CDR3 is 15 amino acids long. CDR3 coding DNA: TGTGCCAGCTCACCACTAGCAACTAGCACAGATACGCAGTATTTT. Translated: CASSPLATSTDTQYF.

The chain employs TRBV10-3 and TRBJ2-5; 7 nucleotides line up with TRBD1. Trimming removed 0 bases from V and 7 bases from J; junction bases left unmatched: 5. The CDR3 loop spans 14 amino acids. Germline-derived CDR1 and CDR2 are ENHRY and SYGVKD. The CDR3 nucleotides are TGTGCCATCAGTGAGTCGAGGGGGCTTGGGACCCAGTACTTC. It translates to CAISESRGLGTQYF.

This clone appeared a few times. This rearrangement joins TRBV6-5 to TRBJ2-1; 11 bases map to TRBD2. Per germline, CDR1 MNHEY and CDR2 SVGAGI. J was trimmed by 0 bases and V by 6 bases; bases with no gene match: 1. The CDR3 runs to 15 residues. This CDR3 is CASRGLAASYNEQFF. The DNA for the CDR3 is TGTGCCAGCAGGGGACTAGCGGCCTCCTACAATGAGCAGTTCTTC.

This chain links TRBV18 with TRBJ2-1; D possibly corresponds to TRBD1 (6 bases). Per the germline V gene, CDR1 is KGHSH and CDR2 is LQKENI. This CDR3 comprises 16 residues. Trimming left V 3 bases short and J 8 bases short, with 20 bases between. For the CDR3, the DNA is TGTGCCAGCTCACCCACGGACAGTAAGGTCGCCTATGAGCAGTTCTTC. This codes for CASSPTDSKVAYEQFF. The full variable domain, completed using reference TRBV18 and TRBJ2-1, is NAGVMQNPRHLVRRRGQEARLRCSPMKGHSHVYWYRQLPEEGLKFMVYLQKENIIDESGMPKERFSAEFPKEGPSILRIQQVVRGDSAAYFCASSPTDSKVAYEQFFGPGTRLTVL.

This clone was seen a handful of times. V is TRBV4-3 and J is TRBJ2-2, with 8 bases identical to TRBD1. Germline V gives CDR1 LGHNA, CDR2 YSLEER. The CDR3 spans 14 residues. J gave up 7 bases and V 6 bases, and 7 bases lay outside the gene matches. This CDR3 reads CASRRSTGDGELFF. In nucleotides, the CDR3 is TGCGCCAGCAGACGTTCGACAGGGGACGGGGAGCTGTTTTTT.

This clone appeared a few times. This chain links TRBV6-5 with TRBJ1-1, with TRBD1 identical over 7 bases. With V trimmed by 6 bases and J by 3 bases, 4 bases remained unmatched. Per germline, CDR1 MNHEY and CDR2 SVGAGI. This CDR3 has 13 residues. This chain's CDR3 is CASRRQGYTEAFF. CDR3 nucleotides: TGTGCCAGCAGACGACAGGGATACACTGAAGCTTTCTTT.

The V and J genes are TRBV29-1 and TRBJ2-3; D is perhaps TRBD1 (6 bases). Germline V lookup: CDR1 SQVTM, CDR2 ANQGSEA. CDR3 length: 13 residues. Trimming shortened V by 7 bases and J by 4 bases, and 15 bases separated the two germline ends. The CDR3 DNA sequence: TGCAGCGCTGACAGGCCCCAATCAGATACGCAGTATTTT. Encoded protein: CSADRPQSDTQYF.

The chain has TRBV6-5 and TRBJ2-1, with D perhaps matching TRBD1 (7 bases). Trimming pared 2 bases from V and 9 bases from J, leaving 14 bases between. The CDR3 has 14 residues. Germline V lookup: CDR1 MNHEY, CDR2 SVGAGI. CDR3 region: CASSYTPGGSEQFF. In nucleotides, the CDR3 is TGTGCCAGCAGTTACACGCCAGGGGGGTCTGAGCAGTTCTTC.

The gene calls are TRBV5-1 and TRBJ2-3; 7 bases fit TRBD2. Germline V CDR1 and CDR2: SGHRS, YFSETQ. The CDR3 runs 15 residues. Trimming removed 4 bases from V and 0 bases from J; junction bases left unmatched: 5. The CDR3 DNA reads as TGCGCCAGCAGCCTAGCGGACCCGAGCACAGATACGCAGTATTTT. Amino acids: CASSLADPSTDTQYF.

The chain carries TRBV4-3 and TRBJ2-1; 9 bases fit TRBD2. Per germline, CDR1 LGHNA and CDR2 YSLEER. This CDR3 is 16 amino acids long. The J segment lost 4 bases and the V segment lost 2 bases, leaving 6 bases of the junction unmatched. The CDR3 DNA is TGCGCCAGCAGCCAACAAGCGGGGGGATTTTACAATGAGCAGTTCTTC. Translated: CASSQQAGGFYNEQFF.

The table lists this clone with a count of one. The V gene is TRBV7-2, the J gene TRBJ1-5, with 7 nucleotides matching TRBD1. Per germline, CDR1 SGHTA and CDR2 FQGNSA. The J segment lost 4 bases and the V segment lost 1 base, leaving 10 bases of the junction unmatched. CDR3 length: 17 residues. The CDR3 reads CASSLGGGGLSNQPQHF. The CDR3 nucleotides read TGTGCCAGCAGCTTAGGCGGAGGGGGCTTATCTAATCAGCCCCAGCATTTT.

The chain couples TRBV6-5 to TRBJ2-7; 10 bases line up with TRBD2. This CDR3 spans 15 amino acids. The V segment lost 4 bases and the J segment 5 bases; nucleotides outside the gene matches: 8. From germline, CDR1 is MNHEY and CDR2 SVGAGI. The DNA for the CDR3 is TGTGCCAGCAGTTCCAGGACTAGCGGCGGCAACGAGCAGTACTTC. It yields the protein CASSSRTSGGNEQYF.

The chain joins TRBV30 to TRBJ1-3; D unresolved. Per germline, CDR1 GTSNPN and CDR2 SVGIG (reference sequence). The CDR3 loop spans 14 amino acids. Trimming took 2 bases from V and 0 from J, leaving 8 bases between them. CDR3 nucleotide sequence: TGTGCCTGGAGTACAGCATTCTCTGGAAACACCATATATTTT. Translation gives CAWSTAFSGNTIYF.

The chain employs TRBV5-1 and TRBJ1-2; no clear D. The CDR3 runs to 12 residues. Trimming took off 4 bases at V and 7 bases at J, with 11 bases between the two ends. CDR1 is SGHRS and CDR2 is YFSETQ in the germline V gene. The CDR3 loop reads CASSPGAFGYTF. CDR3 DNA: TGCGCCAGCAGCCCGGGAGCGTTTGGCTACACCTTC.

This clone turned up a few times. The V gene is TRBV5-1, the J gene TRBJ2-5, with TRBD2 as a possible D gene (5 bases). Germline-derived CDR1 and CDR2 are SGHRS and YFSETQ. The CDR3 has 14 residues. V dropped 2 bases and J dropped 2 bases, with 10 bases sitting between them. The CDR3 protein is CASSLGLLQETQYF. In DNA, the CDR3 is TGCGCCAGCAGCTTAGGACTTCTTCAAGAGACCCAGTACTTC.

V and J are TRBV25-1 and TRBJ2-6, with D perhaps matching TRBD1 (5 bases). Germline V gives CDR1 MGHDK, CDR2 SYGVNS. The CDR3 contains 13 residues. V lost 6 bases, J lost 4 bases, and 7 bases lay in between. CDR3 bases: TGTGCCAGCAGACAGGCCGGGGCCAACGTCCTGACTTTC. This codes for CASRQAGANVLTF.

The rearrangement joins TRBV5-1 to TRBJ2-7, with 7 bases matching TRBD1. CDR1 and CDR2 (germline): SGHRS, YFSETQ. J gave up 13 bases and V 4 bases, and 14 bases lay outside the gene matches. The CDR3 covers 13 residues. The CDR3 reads CASSRDSPYEGYF. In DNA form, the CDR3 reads TGCGCCAGCAGCCGGGACAGCCCCTACGAGGGTTACTTC.

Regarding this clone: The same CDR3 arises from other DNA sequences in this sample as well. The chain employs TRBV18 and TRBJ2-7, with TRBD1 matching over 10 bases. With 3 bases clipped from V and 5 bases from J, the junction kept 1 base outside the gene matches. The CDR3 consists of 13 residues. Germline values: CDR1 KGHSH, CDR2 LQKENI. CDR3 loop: CASSPGTGDEQYF. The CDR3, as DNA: TGTGCCAGCTCACCTGGGACAGGGGACGAGCAGTACTTC. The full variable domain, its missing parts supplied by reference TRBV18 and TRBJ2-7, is NAGVMQNPRHLVRRRGQEARLRCSPMKGHSHVYWYRQLPEEGLKFMVYLQKENIIDESGMPKERFSAEFPKEGPSILRIQQVVRGDSAAYFCASSPGTGDEQYFGPGTRLTVT.

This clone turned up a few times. CDR3 in DNA: TGTGCCTGGAGCGCGGGGACTGGAAACACCATATATTTT. This gives the protein CAWSAGTGNTIYF. The chain carries TRBV30 and TRBJ1-3; D not certain. V was pared by 3 bases and J by 2 bases, with 8 bases between. The CDR3 is made up of 13 amino acids. The germline CDR1 and CDR2 sequences are GTSNPN and SVGIG (reference sequence).

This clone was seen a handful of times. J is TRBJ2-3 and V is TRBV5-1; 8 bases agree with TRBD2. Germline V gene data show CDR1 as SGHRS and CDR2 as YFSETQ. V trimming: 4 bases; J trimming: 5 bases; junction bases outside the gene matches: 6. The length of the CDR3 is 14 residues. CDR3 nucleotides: TGCGCCAGCAGCGTAGGACTAGCTATAGATACGCAGTATTTT. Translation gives CASSVGLAIDTQYF.

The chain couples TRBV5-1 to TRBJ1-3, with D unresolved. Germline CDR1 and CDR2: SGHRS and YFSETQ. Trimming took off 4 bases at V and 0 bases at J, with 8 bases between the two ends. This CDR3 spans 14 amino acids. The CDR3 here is CASSNTVSGNTIYF. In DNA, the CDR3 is TGCGCCAGCAGCAATACAGTCTCTGGAAACACCATATATTTT.

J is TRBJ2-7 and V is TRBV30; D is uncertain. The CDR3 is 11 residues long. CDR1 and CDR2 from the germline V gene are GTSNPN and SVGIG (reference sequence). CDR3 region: CVVSTNYEQYF. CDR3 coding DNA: TGTGTGGTAAGCACTAACTACGAGCAGTACTTC.

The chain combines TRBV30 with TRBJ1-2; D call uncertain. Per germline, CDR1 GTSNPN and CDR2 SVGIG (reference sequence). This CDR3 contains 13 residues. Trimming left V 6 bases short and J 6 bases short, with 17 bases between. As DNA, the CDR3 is TGTGCCTGTACTGGGGTAGGGAGCCATGGCTACACCTTC. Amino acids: CACTGVGSHGYTF.

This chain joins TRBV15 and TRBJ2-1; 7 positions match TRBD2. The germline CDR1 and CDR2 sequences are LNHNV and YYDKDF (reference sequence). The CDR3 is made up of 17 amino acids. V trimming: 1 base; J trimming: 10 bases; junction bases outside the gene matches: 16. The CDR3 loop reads CATSRGSGAGLRYEQFF. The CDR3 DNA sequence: TGTGCCACCAGCAGAGGAAGCGGGGCCGGGCTTAGGTACGAGCAGTTCTTC. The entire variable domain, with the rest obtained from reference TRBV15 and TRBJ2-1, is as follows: DAMVIQNPRYQVTQFGKPVTLSCSQTLNHNVMYWYQQKSSQAPKLLFHYYDKDFNNEADTPDNFQSRRPNTSFCFLDIRSPGLGDTAMYLCATSRGSGAGLRYEQFFGPGTRLTVL.

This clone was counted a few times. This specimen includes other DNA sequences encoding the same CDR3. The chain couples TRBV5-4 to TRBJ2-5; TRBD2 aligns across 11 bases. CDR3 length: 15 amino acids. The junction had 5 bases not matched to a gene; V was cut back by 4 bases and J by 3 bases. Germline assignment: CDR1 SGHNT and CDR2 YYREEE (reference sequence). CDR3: CASSPPGLAEETQYF. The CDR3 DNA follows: TGTGCCAGCAGCCCCCCGGGACTAGCGGAAGAGACCCAGTACTTC.